The 19 T cell receptor beta chains below were found in one sample sequenced in a study of graft-versus-host responses after intestinal transplantation. Intraepithelial and lamina propria lymphocytes were freed from processed graft tissue. The protocol was immunoSEQ multiplex PCR, while the TCRdb copy is restricted to in-frame clones and leaves out a portion. This table holds 4,000 or so clones, roughly 85% found once. The sample here was ileum tissue, taken roughly 660 days after intestinal transplant. Receptor source: a human patient who received an intestinal transplant, so some T cells may come from the graft donor.

V is TRBV2 and J is TRBJ2-3; 9 nucleotides align to TRBD1. Trimming cost V 3 bases and J 5 bases; bases outside gene matches: 15. CDR3 length equals 18 residues. CDR1 is SNHLY and CDR2 is FYNNEI in the germline V gene. The CDR3 nucleotides read TGTGCCAGCAGTGAGTTGCCACAGGGGGCTAGGGGAAAAGATACGCAGTATTTT. Translating it yields CASSELPQGARGKDTQYF. Looking up the rest from reference TRBV2 and TRBJ2-3 gives the full variable domain: EPEVTQTPSHQVTQMGQEVILRCVPISNHLYFYWYRQILGQKVEFLVSFYNNEISEKSEIFDDQFSVERPDGSNFTLKIRSTKLEDSAMYFCASSELPQGARGKDTQYFGPGTRLTVL.

The rearrangement uses TRBV7-9 and TRBJ2-1; perhaps TRBD1 as D (5 bases). The ends were cut back, 5 bases at V and 9 bases at J, with 23 bases in the middle. CDR3 length: 16 amino acids. Germline loops: CDR1 SEHNR, CDR2 FQNEAQ (reference sequence). CDR3 sequence reads: CASSILQGRVSLEQFF. In DNA form, the CDR3 reads TGTGCCAGCAGCATCCTCCAGGGCCGGGTTAGCCTTGAGCAGTTCTTC. The full variable domain, completed using reference TRBV7-9 and TRBJ2-1, is DTGVSQNPRHKITKRGQNVTFRCDPISEHNRLYWYRQTLGQGPEFLTYFQNEAQLEKSRLLSDRFSAERPKGSFSTLEIQRTEQGDSAMYLCASSILQGRVSLEQFFGPGTRLTVL.

V usage is TRBV6-5 and J usage is TRBJ1-1; D is uncertain. Germline V gene data show CDR1 as MNHEY and CDR2 as SVGAGI. This CDR3 spans 14 amino acids. Trimming pared 2 bases from V and 0 bases from J, leaving 7 bases between. CDR3 region: CASSYHNLNTEAFF. CDR3 nucleotide sequence: TGTGCCAGCAGTTACCACAACCTGAACACTGAAGCTTTCTTT.

This chain links TRBV2 with TRBJ1-6, with 7 positions matching TRBD1. Per germline, CDR1 SNHLY and CDR2 FYNNEI. Unmatched junction bases numbered 10, after V lost 7 bases and J lost 1 base. CDR3 length equals 17 residues. CDR3: CASTRQGPGSYNSPLHF. The CDR3 DNA sequence: TGTGCCAGCACGAGACAGGGTCCGGGATCCTATAATTCACCCCTCCACTTT. Full variable domain (missing parts from reference TRBV2 and TRBJ1-6): EPEVTQTPSHQVTQMGQEVILRCVPISNHLYFYWYRQILGQKVEFLVSFYNNEISEKSEIFDDQFSVERPDGSNFTLKIRSTKLEDSAMYFCASTRQGPGSYNSPLHFGNGTRLTVT.

In its sample, this clone was seen a few times. A read error may produce the germline difference seen at one junction end. Other DNA sequences in the sample encode the same CDR3. This chain joins TRBV5-1 and TRBJ2-5, with 9 bases lining up with TRBD1. The V gene's germline CDR1 is SGHRS and CDR2 YFSETQ. The CDR3 contains 14 residues. CDR3 in amino acids: CASRLDRGGETQYF. DNA for the CDR3: TGCGCCAGCAGGTTGGACAGGGGCGGAGAGACCCAGTACTTC. Using reference TRBV5-1 and TRBJ2-5 for the parts outside the CDR3, the full variable domain is KAGVTQTPRYLIKTRGQQVTLSCSPISGHRSVSWYQQTPGQGLQFLFEYFSETQRNKGNFPGRFSGRQFSNSRSEMNVSTLELGDSALYLCASRLDRGGETQYFGPGTRLLVL.

J is TRBJ1-1 and V is TRBV9; D remains ambiguous. V lost 4 bases and J 4 bases, leaving 17 bases between the germline ends. CDR3 size: 15 residues. The V gene's germline CDR1 is SGDLS and CDR2 YYNGEE. CDR3 loop: CASSSTGFRGTEAFF. The CDR3 coding sequence is TGTGCCAGCAGCTCGACGGGATTCCGGGGCACTGAAGCTTTCTTT.

V usage is TRBV6-4 and J usage is TRBJ2-7; D unclear. Germline loops: CDR1 MRHNA, CDR2 SNTAGT. Deletions cut 5 bases from V and 2 bases from J, with 4 bases between. CDR3 length equals 11 residues. The CDR3, as DNA: TGTGCCAGCAGTCTTCCCTACGAGCAGTACTTC. It encodes CASSLPYEQYF.

This clone occurred a few times. This CDR3 is also generated by other DNA sequences in the sample. V and J are TRBV30 and TRBJ2-5; perhaps D is TRBD1 or TRBD2 (5 bases each). This CDR3 has 14 residues. Germline-derived CDR1 and CDR2 are GTSNPN and SVGIG (reference sequence). V lost 4 bases and J 5 bases, leaving 17 bases between the germline ends. CDR3 bases: TGTGCCTGGAAACGTACGGGACGGTTGGAGACCCAGTACTTC. It translates to CAWKRTGRLETQYF.

The rearrangement uses TRBV6-5 and TRBJ1-5; D unclear. V was clipped by 4 bases and J by 0 bases, with 10 bases between them. Germline values: CDR1 MNHEY, CDR2 SVGAGI. The CDR3 is 15 residues long. The CDR3 region is CASSFSGASNQPQHF. The CDR3 nucleotides read TGTGCCAGCAGTTTCTCAGGTGCTAGCAATCAGCCCCAGCATTTT.

This clone was seen only a few times. This chain uses TRBV21-1 with TRBJ2-6; the table's D call, TRBD2, was not checked against the DNA. TRBV21-1 is termed a pseudogene. This CDR3 contains 18 residues. This CDR3 is CASRFRLATTSRANVLTF. The DNA for the CDR3 is TGTGCCAGCAGGTTCCGTCTAGCTACAACAAGTCGGGCCAACGTCCTGACTTTC.

The chain uses TRBV10-3 and TRBJ1-5, with 7 bases aligning to TRBD1. This CDR3 comprises 13 residues. The junction had 3 bases not matched to a gene; V was cut back by 4 bases and J by 6 bases. Germline CDR1 is ENHRY and CDR2 is SYGVKD. The CDR3 is CAISVDRVQPQHF. The CDR3 bases are TGTGCCATCAGTGTCGACAGGGTTCAGCCCCAGCATTTT.

V is TRBV5-6 and J is TRBJ2-7, with TRBD1 matching over 8 bases. V was pared by 2 bases and J by 1 base, with 11 bases of the junction left unmatched. The length of the CDR3 is 17 residues. Germline lookup yields CDR1 SGHDT and CDR2 YYEEEE. CDR3 loop: CASSFWQGARMSYEQYF. In DNA form, the CDR3 reads TGTGCCAGCAGCTTCTGGCAGGGGGCGAGAATGTCCTACGAGCAGTACTTC.

This rearrangement joins TRBV9 to TRBJ2-1; either TRBD1 or TRBD2 may supply D (5 bases each). Trimming left V 3 bases short and J 4 bases short, with 8 bases between. The CDR3 runs to 13 residues. The germline V gene encodes CDR1 SGDLS and CDR2 YYNGEE. The CDR3: CASSEGPYNEQFF. The CDR3 DNA is TGTGCCAGCAGCGAGGGACCGTACAATGAGCAGTTCTTC.

The genes are TRBV5-5 and TRBJ2-6, with D maybe TRBD1 (5 bases). The V end lost 4 bases, the J end lost 0 bases, and 20 bases lay between the germline ends. Germline values: CDR1 SGHKS, CDR2 YYEKEE (reference sequence). The CDR3 totals 19 residues. The CDR3 protein is CASSGRQRKESSGANVLTF. The CDR3 DNA reads TGTGCCAGCAGCGGGCGACAGAGGAAAGAGAGCTCTGGGGCCAACGTCCTGACTTTC. Drawing the rest from reference TRBV5-5 and TRBJ2-6, the complete variable domain is DAGVTQSPTHLIKTRGQQVTLRCSPISGHKSVSWYQQVLGQGPQFIFQYYEKEERGRGNFPDRFSARQFPNYSSELNVNALLLGDSALYLCASSGRQRKESSGANVLTFGAGSRLTVL.

This clone was seen just once. V is TRBV6-1 and J is TRBJ1-4; the match to TRBD1 covers 9 bases. Germline CDR1 MNHNS, CDR2 SASEGT. This CDR3 is 13 amino acids long. V shed 9 bases, J shed 4 bases, and the junction held 3 bases outside the gene matches. The CDR3 DNA follows: TGTGCCAGGGGACAGGGTTATAATGAAAAACTGTTTTTT. Its translation is CARGQGYNEKLFF.

J is TRBJ1-1 and V is TRBV4-1; D is perhaps TRBD1 (5 bases). Germline CDR1 MGHRA, CDR2 YSYEKL. The CDR3 length is 13 residues. V lost 3 bases and J 5 bases, leaving 10 bases between the germline ends. The CDR3 DNA reads TGCGCCAGCAGCCATGGGGGGGGGACTGAAGCTTTCTTT. Protein sequence: CASSHGGGTEAFF.

V gene TRBV5-5 combines with J gene TRBJ1-2, with TRBD1 identical over 11 bases. The germline gives CDR1 SGHKS, CDR2 YYEKEE (reference sequence). Trimming at V came to 0 bases and at J to 7 bases, leaving 8 bases not matched to a gene. CDR3 size: 16 residues. The CDR3 DNA sequence: TGTGCCAGCAGCTTGGGGACAGGGGGCGCGGGATTTGGCTACACCTTC. Residues: CASSLGTGGAGFGYTF.

The rearrangement joins TRBV27 to TRBJ2-3; a possible D gene is TRBD2 (6 bases). Trimming cost V 1 base and J 5 bases, with 16 bases left between them. The CDR3 is 16 amino acids. CDR1 and CDR2 (germline): MNHEY, SMNVEV (reference sequence). The CDR3 region is CASSLLTLQEGDTQYF. CDR3 nucleotide sequence: TGTGCCAGCAGTTTATTGACCCTTCAGGAGGGAGATACGCAGTATTTT.

The rearrangement joins TRBV7-2 to TRBJ1-2; 7 positions agree with TRBD1. Germline CDR1 SGHTA, CDR2 FQGNSA. The CDR3 spans 15 residues. V lost 5 bases to trimming and J lost 4 bases; unmatched junction nucleotides: 10. DNA of the CDR3: TGTGCCAGCAGCCCCCTTCGGGACAGCCTCTATGGCTACACCTTC. Translation: CASSPLRDSLYGYTF.